This T cell receptor (beta chain) came from a study of T-cell reconstitution after alpha-beta-depleted transplantation in children. Study-level results: Elevated TCRbeta diversity at day 60 was traced, in some patients, to surviving recipient T cells and thymic progenitors. Newly generated T cells supplied most T-cell counts and diversity one year post-transplant.

The authors prepared the TCRbeta library with unique molecular identifiers. TCRdb re-called the PCR reads through MiXCR, storing one row per CDR3 protein. The sample has fewer than 700,000 distinct CDR3 sequences, 13% seen once. In this sample, this clonotype turned up a few times. Its antigen is not identified. Trimming removed 6 bases at V and 3 bases at J, with 18 bases between. The CDR3 is 14 amino acids. The germline CDR1 and CDR2 sequences are SQVTM and ANQGSEA. The sequences come from PBMCs, mostly from graft donor cells, collected 360 days after TCRalphabeta/CD19-depleted stem cell transplant. The chain employs TRBV29-1 and TRBJ2-7, with D tentatively TRBD1 or TRBD2 (5 bases each). This receptor was obtained from a male patient aged 10-17 years who had a stem cell transplant for acute myeloid leukemia, so the T cells may come from the graft donor. The CDR3 DNA reads as TGCAGCGTGTCTGCCGGGACGCGCCTCTACGAGCAGTACTTC. It yields the protein CSVSAGTRLYEQYF.